This is a list of T cell receptor beta chains from one sample in a study of shared clonotypes between healthy human individuals. The method was immunoSEQ multiplex PCR; TCRdb's version includes in-frame clones alone and lacks a portion of them. The sample carries roughly 2,000,000 clones, 85% to 95% recorded once. Sequenced sample: naive CD8+ T cells from PBMCs. The source is a man aged 18 to 29 in good health. Some clones in this sample may be carry-over from other donors' samples. The CDR3 runs from the conserved cysteine through the conserved F or W. A D gene is named only where the DNA matches it firmly. Some rows have no size entry. The others give once, few or many, or a class for an expanded clone.

j_call | d_call | v_call | clone_size | cdr3_nt | cdr3_aa
TRBJ2-5 | NA | TRBV29-1 | NA | TGCAGCGTTGAAGAGGGAGAGACCCAGTACTTC | CSVEEGETQYF
TRBJ2-7 | NA | TRBV10-3 | NA | TGTGCCATCAGTGCAGTTCAGGCCCATGAGGCCTACGAGCAGTACTTC | CAISAVQAHEAYEQYF
TRBJ1-1 | NA | TRBV30 | NA | TGTGCCTGGAGCCTGGGGTCGAACACTGAAGCTTTCTTT | CAWSLGSNTEAFF
TRBJ2-7 | TRBD1 | TRBV5-4 | NA | TGTGCCAGCAGCTCTGATGTCGACCCGGGACAGGGATCCTACGAGCAGTACTTC | CASSSDVDPGQGSYEQYF
TRBJ1-1 | NA | TRBV28 | NA | TGTGCCAGCAGTTTACGCGTACCTAACACTGAAGCTTTCTTT | CASSLRVPNTEAFF
TRBJ2-5 | TRBD2 | TRBV4-2 | NA | TGTGCCAGCAGCCAAGGAGAGGAGCGGGAGGAGGGAGAGACCCAGTACTTC | CASSQGEEREEGETQYF
TRBJ1-5 | NA | TRBV4-1 | NA | TGCGCCAGCAACCCAAGAACTCTTAGCAATCAGCCCCAGCATTTT | CASNPRTLSNQPQHF
TRBJ2-6 | TRBD1 | TRBV27 | NA | TGTGCCAGCAGTATCAACAGGGGTTCTGGGGCCAACGTCCTGACTTTC | CASSINRGSGANVLTF
TRBJ2-3 | NA | TRBV30 | NA | TGTGCCTGGAGTGTCTCTTCGGATACGCAGTATTTT | CAWSVSSDTQYF
TRBJ2-1 | TRBD1 | TRBV29-1 | NA | TGCAGCGTTGAAAACAGGGGGGACAATGAGCAGTTCTTC | CSVENRGDNEQFF
TRBJ1-1 | NA | TRBV28 | NA | TGTGCCAGCAGTCCCGGTTTAGTTGGGGGCACTGAAGCTTTCTTT | CASSPGLVGGTEAFF
TRBJ2-7 | NA | TRBV2 | NA | TGTGCCAGTTCGGGTCATTCCGACTACGAGCAGTACTTC | CASSGHSDYEQYF
TRBJ1-5 | NA | TRBV7-9 | few | TGTGCCAGCAGCTCGCTAGACAGAAGCAATCAGCCCCAGCATTTT | CASSSLDRSNQPQHF
TRBJ1-3 | NA | TRBV5-1 | NA | TGCGCCAGCAGCTTGGGTCGGGGGCTAATGGCTGGAAACACCATATATTTT | CASSLGRGLMAGNTIYF
TRBJ2-7 | NA | TRBV5-1 | NA | TGCGCCAGCAGCTTTTTTCCTACCAGGGGGGCGAGTGATATCCGGAACGAGCAGTACTTC | CASSFFPTRGASDIRNEQYF
TRBJ2-4 | NA | TRBV19 | NA | TGTGCCAGTAGTCCCCGGACAGCTAGAAATGAAAACATTCAGTACTTC | CASSPRTARNENIQYF
TRBJ1-5 | TRBD1 | TRBV6-1 | NA | TGTGCCAGCAGCAAGACAGGGGGATATCAGCCCCAGCATTTT | CASSKTGGYQPQHF
TRBJ2-1 | NA | TRBV9 | NA | TGTGCCAGCAGCGGACCGAGGGGGGCAGGGCAGCAGTTCTTC | CASSGPRGAGQQFF